These 31 T cell receptor beta chains were all obtained from the same sample, sequenced in a study of T cells in Graves' hyperthyroidism and ophthalmopathy. RNA transcripts served as the template for amplifying TCR beta CDR3 regions. An initial round of RT-PCR targeting the TCR CDR3 relied on the HTBI primer set. One entry per CDR3 protein results from TCRdb running MiXCR on the multiplex PCR reads. The sample shows 490,000 or so distinct CDR3 sequences, 22% of them seen only once. Material: blood. The receptors were gathered from a woman in her seventies with Graves' ophthalmopathy.

This clonotype was seen a handful of times. The chain has TRBV6-6 and TRBJ2-7; D is ambiguous. V lost 2 bases and J 7 bases, leaving 6 bases between the germline ends. CDR1 and CDR2 (germline): MNHNY, SVGAGI (reference sequence). This CDR3 is 11 amino acids long. Written as DNA, the CDR3 is TGTGCCAGCAGTTACCGGTTGGAGCAGTACTTC. Translated: CASSYRLEQYF.

This clonotype was picked up a small number of times. The rearrangement links TRBV6-1 to TRBJ2-7, with a possible D match to TRBD1 (6 bases). CDR3 length: 13 amino acids. V shed 5 bases and J shed 2 bases, with 10 bases lying between them. Germline lookup yields CDR1 MNHNS and CDR2 SASEGT. The CDR3: CASSLTGPYEQYF. DNA of the CDR3: TGTGCCAGCAGTCTTACAGGGCCCTACGAGCAGTACTTC.

There are many counts of this clonotype. This chain links TRBV20-1 with TRBJ2-1, with TRBD1 identical over 10 bases. The V gene's germline CDR1 is DFQATT and CDR2 SNEGSKA (reference sequence). Trimming at V came to 1 base and at J to 5 bases, leaving 5 bases not matched to a gene. The CDR3 runs 15 residues. CDR3 sequence: CSARAPGQGHNEQFF. The CDR3 DNA is TGCAGTGCTAGAGCACCGGGACAGGGGCACAATGAGCAGTTCTTC.

This clonotype showed up just a few times. CDR3 DNA: TGCAGTGCTGCGGACGGAAGAGATAGCAATCAGCCCCAGCATTTT. It translates to CSAADGRDSNQPQHF. The chain carries TRBV20-1 and TRBJ1-5, with no clear D. Germline V gives CDR1 DFQATT, CDR2 SNEGSKA (reference sequence). V was clipped by 5 bases and J by 0 bases, with 14 bases between them. The CDR3 is 15 amino acids.

For this clonotype: A much larger clone lies one base from this, so it may be a read error. Here the CDR3 DNA reads TGTGCCAGCAAGGCTGGACCGGCCTCCGGTGGCTACACCTTC. It encodes CASKAGPASGGYTF. The chain joins TRBV6-2 or TRBV6-3 to TRBJ1-2; no clear D gene. The CDR3 covers 14 residues. Germline lookup yields CDR1 MNHEY and CDR2 SVGEGT. With 7 bases removed from V and 7 bases from J, the gap between germline ends came to 19 bases.

The chain recombines TRBV4-2 with TRBJ2-5; 7 bases are a match to TRBD2. The junction had 4 bases not matched to a gene; V was cut back by 0 bases and J by 9 bases. This CDR3 has 13 amino acids. Germline assignment: CDR1 LGHNA and CDR2 YNFKEQ. In DNA, the CDR3 is TGTGCCAGCAGCCAAGACACCAGCGGGGCCCAGTACTTC. Its protein product is CASSQDTSGAQYF.

V is TRBV5-1 and J is TRBJ1-2, with TRBD1 matching over 9 bases. CDR1 SGHRS and CDR2 YFSETQ come from the germline V gene. The V segment lost 0 bases and the J segment 7 bases; nucleotides outside the gene matches: 7. This CDR3 contains 15 residues. CDR3 loop: CASSLAGDRGTGYTF. CDR3 coding DNA: TGCGCCAGCAGCTTGGCCGGAGACAGGGGGACTGGCTACACCTTC.

In its sample, this clonotype was seen many times. CDR3 amino acids: CASSLARTEAFF. In DNA, the CDR3 is TGTGCCAGCAGTCTCGCGCGGACTGAAGCTTTCTTT. The J gene is TRBJ1-1, the V gene TRBV28; D is uncertain. Trimming took 5 bases from V and 5 from J, leaving 9 bases between them. This CDR3 is 12 amino acids long. CDR1 and CDR2 from the germline V gene are MDHEN and SYDVKM.

There are a few counts of this clonotype. The V gene is TRBV12-3 or TRBV12-4, the J gene TRBJ2-1; D possibly corresponds to TRBD2 (5 bases). The V and J ends lost 7 bases and 1 base respectively, with 14 bases between them. The CDR3 spans 15 residues. CDR3 region: CASISDGGSYNEQFF. Written as DNA, the CDR3 is TGTGCCAGCATCTCGGATGGCGGGTCCTACAATGAGCAGTTCTTC.

The chain combines TRBV5-1 with TRBJ2-1, with 8 bases aligning to TRBD2. Per the germline V gene, CDR1 is SGHRS and CDR2 is YFSETQ. The V and J ends lost 5 bases and 7 bases, in that order; junction bases with no gene match: 8. The CDR3 loop spans 14 amino acids. CDR3 protein: CASRLTSGGNEQFF. The CDR3 DNA follows: TGCGCCAGCAGACTCACTAGCGGCGGGAATGAGCAGTTCTTC.

Many counts were recorded for this clonotype. The V call is TRBV6-2 or TRBV6-3, the J call TRBJ1-2; D gene uncertain. V lost 8 bases and J 4 bases, leaving 17 bases between the germline ends. This CDR3 is built from 14 residues. Germline V gives CDR1 MNHEY, CDR2 SVGEGT. CDR3 sequence: CASCLQSSGYGYTF. CDR3 coding DNA: TGTGCCAGCTGCCTACAGAGCTCGGGCTATGGCTACACCTTC.

The chain employs TRBV10-2 and TRBJ2-3; D unclear. CDR3 size: 12 residues. CDR1 WSHSY and CDR2 SAAADI come from the germline V gene. The V end lost 6 bases, the J end lost 4 bases, and 8 bases lay between the germline ends. CDR3 loop: CASRPGPDTQYF. The CDR3 nucleotides are TGCGCCAGCAGGCCGGGTCCAGATACGCAGTATTTT.

The sample holds a few counts of this clonotype. The chain has TRBV19 and TRBJ2-1; 9 bases align to TRBD2. The germline V gene encodes CDR1 LNHDA and CDR2 SQIVND (reference sequence). V shed 3 bases, J shed 4 bases, and the junction held 13 bases outside the gene matches. The CDR3 consists of 18 residues. CDR3 amino acids: CASSMVPHLAGYYNEQFF. The CDR3 DNA sequence: TGTGCCAGTAGTATGGTGCCCCATCTAGCGGGGTATTACAATGAGCAGTTCTTC.

This clonotype has more than one count but fewer than ten. The chain links TRBV7-9 to TRBJ1-1; 7 nucleotides agree with TRBD1. Germline CDR1 and CDR2: SEHNR and FQNEAQ (reference sequence). The CDR3 is 17 amino acids. V lost 1 base to trimming and J lost 0 bases; unmatched junction nucleotides: 8. The CDR3 is CASSLGGRGRLNTEAFF. CDR3 nucleotide sequence: TGTGCCAGCAGCTTAGGTGGGAGGGGGCGTTTGAACACTGAAGCTTTCTTT. The full variable domain, in which reference TRBV7-9 and TRBJ1-1 provide the parts outside the CDR3, is DTGVSQNPRHKITKRGQNVTFRCDPISEHNRLYWYRQTLGQGPEFLTYFQNEAQLEKSRLLSDRFSAERPKGSFSTLEIQRTEQGDSAMYLCASSLGGRGRLNTEAFFGQGTRLTVV.

CDR3 in DNA: TGCGCCAGCAGACCCGGGACCTTCAATGAGCAGTTCTTC. Translation gives CASRPGTFNEQFF. The rearrangement joins TRBV5-1 to TRBJ2-1, with D perhaps given as TRBD1 or TRBD2 (5 bases each). The CDR3 loop spans 13 amino acids. Germline lookup yields CDR1 SGHRS and CDR2 YFSETQ. The ends were cut back, 5 bases at V and 6 bases at J, with 12 bases in the middle.

This clonotype was seen only a few times. The J gene is TRBJ2-5, the V gene TRBV18; D uncertain. This CDR3 spans 13 amino acids. Trimming left V 1 base short and J 4 bases short, with 7 bases between. Germline values: CDR1 KGHSH, CDR2 LQKENI. The CDR3 DNA sequence: TGTGCCAGCTCACCACGGGGTGCAGAGACCCAGTACTTC. This encodes CASSPRGAETQYF. Full variable domain (outside the CDR3, taken from reference TRBV18 and TRBJ2-5): NAGVMQNPRHLVRRRGQEARLRCSPMKGHSHVYWYRQLPEEGLKFMVYLQKENIIDESGMPKERFSAEFPKEGPSILRIQQVVRGDSAAYFCASSPRGAETQYFGPGTRLLVL.

This clonotype has a count of ten or more. This chain links TRBV28 with TRBJ1-2, with a tentative D call TRBD1 (6 bases). The CDR3 sequence is 15 residues long. From germline, CDR1 is MDHEN and CDR2 SYDVKM. V was pared by 4 bases and J by 3 bases, with 15 bases between. This chain's CDR3 is CASSWGTDRYYGYTF. The DNA for the CDR3 is TGTGCCAGCAGTTGGGGGACGGACAGATACTATGGCTACACCTTC.

This clonotype was seen only once. J is TRBJ2-7 and V is TRBV6-1, with 8 bases fitting TRBD1. The CDR3 extends over 13 amino acids. Germline V gene data show CDR1 as MNHNS and CDR2 as SASEGT. With V trimmed by 5 bases and J by 7 bases, 7 bases remained unmatched. The CDR3 nucleotides read TGTGCCAGCAGTCCTCTATGGGACAGGGAGCAGTACTTC. The encoded protein is CASSPLWDREQYF.

This chain uses TRBV3-1 with TRBJ2-1, with 7 bases that match TRBD2. CDR1 LGHDT and CDR2 YNNKEL come from the germline V gene (reference sequence). V lost 3 bases, J lost 5 bases, and 10 bases stayed unmatched. There are 16 residues in the CDR3. The CDR3 loop is CASSHWLASGNNEQFF. The CDR3 DNA reads TGTGCCAGCAGCCATTGGCTGGCTAGCGGTAACAATGAGCAGTTCTTC.

CDR3 sequence: CATALDRLNQPQHF. In nucleotides, the CDR3 is TGTGCCACCGCATTGGACAGGCTCAATCAGCCCCAGCATTTT. The rearrangement joins TRBV15 to TRBJ1-5; 7 nucleotides match TRBD1. The CDR3 loop spans 14 amino acids. Per germline, CDR1 LNHNV and CDR2 YYDKDF (reference sequence). Trimming removed 8 bases from V and 3 bases from J; junction bases left unmatched: 7.

There are many counts of this clonotype. The chain recombines TRBV3-1 with TRBJ1-2, with a tentative D call TRBD1 (6 bases). V lost 0 bases and J lost 7, with 9 bases in between. Germline lookup yields CDR1 LGHDT and CDR2 YNNKEL (reference sequence). This CDR3 comprises 13 residues. The chain's CDR3 is CASSQDGGGGYTF. DNA for the CDR3: TGTGCCAGCAGCCAAGACGGGGGCGGTGGCTACACCTTC. Combining the CDR3 with reference TRBV3-1 and TRBJ1-2 gives the whole variable domain DTAVSQTPKYLVTQMGNDKSIKCEQNLGHDTMYWYKQDSKKFLKIMFSYNNKELIINETVPNRFSPKSPDKAHLNLHINSLELGDSAVYFCASSQDGGGGYTFGSGTRLTVV.

About this clonotype: A read error is possible here, since a much larger clone lies one base away. The V call is TRBV28, the J call TRBJ2-7; D remains ambiguous. The CDR3 sequence is 16 residues long. Per the germline V gene, CDR1 is MDHEN and CDR2 is SYDVKM. V lost 6 bases, J lost 0 bases, and 18 bases lay in between. CDR3 protein: CASSRPEAVNSYEQYF. CDR3 nucleotides: TGTGCCAGCAGCCGACCCGAGGCGGTAAACTCCTACGAGCAGTACTTC. Based on the CDR3 plus reference TRBV28 and TRBJ2-7, the full variable domain is DVKVTQSSRYLVKRTGEKVFLECVQDMDHENMFWYRQDPGLGLRLIYFSYDVKMKEKGDIPEGYSVSREKKERFSLILESASTNQTSMYLCASSRPEAVNSYEQYFGPGTRLTVT.

This chain joins TRBV3-1 and TRBJ1-4; 9 bases fit TRBD1. The CDR3 spans 17 residues. The V segment lost 1 base and the J segment 6 bases; nucleotides outside the gene matches: 9. Germline values: CDR1 LGHDT, CDR2 YNNKEL (reference sequence). In DNA form, the CDR3 reads TGTGCCAGCAGCCAAGGAAGGGGAACAGGGGGCTATGAAAAACTGTTTTTT. Its translation is CASSQGRGTGGYEKLFF.

The table lists this clonotype with a few counts. The chain carries TRBV19 and TRBJ1-1; 7 bases agree with TRBD1. V lost 2 bases and J lost 5; bases outside the gene matches: 2. Germline V gene sequence: CDR1 LNHDA, CDR2 SQIVND (reference sequence). This CDR3 is built from 13 residues. CDR3 amino acids: CASSIRGRTEAFF. CDR3 nucleotides: TGTGCCAGTAGTATAAGGGGGCGAACTGAAGCTTTCTTT.

CDR3 residues: CASSSHAVYGYTF. CDR3 nucleotide sequence: TGTGCCAGCAGCTCACATGCTGTCTATGGCTACACCTTC. The rearrangement uses TRBV5-5 and TRBJ1-2, with no clear D. The CDR3 loop spans 13 amino acids. Trimming took off 3 bases at V and 4 bases at J, with 10 bases between the two ends. Germline V gene sequence: CDR1 SGHKS, CDR2 YYEKEE (reference sequence).

This clonotype has just one count. A read error is possible here, since a much larger clone lies one base away. The chain joins TRBV2 to TRBJ1-4, with a weak D call TRBD1 (5 bases). The V gene lost 6 bases and the J gene lost 1 base, with 9 bases spanning the gap. The CDR3 loop spans 14 amino acids. CDR1 is SNHLY and CDR2 is FYNNEI in the germline V gene. Here the CDR3 DNA reads TGTGCCAGCAGGAGCAGGGAAACTAATGAAAAACTGTTTTTT. This encodes CASRSRETNEKLFF.

This clonotype came up a few times. This chain uses TRBV11-1 with TRBJ2-1; TRBD1 agrees at 9 bases. Germline-derived CDR1 and CDR2 are SGHAT and FQDESV (reference sequence). V dropped 6 bases and J dropped 4; count of bases not matched to a gene: 10. The CDR3 covers 16 residues. CDR3 in DNA: TGTGCCAGCAGTAAGCGCCGGGACAGGGCGTACAATGAGCAGTTCTTC. Translated: CASSKRRDRAYNEQFF.

This clonotype was counted only a few times. The rearrangement links TRBV20-1 to TRBJ1-2; tentative D call: TRBD1 (6 bases). The CDR3 loop spans 14 amino acids. Germline assignment: CDR1 DFQATT and CDR2 SNEGSKA (reference sequence). Trimming pared 1 base from V and 4 bases from J, leaving 13 bases between. The CDR3 nucleotides read TGCAGTGCTAGAGTGGGGGGGCTAGTCTATGGCTACACCTTC. It codes for CSARVGGLVYGYTF.

J is TRBJ1-1 and V is TRBV20-1; D might be TRBD1 (5 bases). Germline-derived CDR1 and CDR2 are DFQATT and SNEGSKA (reference sequence). V was shortened by 2 bases and J by 8 bases, with 9 bases between the two germline ends. The CDR3 has 11 amino acids. The CDR3 sequence is CSARQGYEAFF. CDR3 DNA sequence: TGCAGTGCTAGACAGGGATACGAAGCTTTCTTT.

This clonotype was observed a handful of times. The chain joins TRBV12-3 or TRBV12-4 to TRBJ2-7; D uncertain. Trimming left V 5 bases short and J 7 bases short, with 18 bases between. The CDR3 is made up of 14 amino acids. The CDR3 protein is CASSTDAGLEEQYF. Here the CDR3 DNA reads TGTGCCAGCAGTACCGACGCCGGTCTAGAGGAGCAGTACTTC.

This clonotype was seen many times. This rearrangement joins TRBV5-1 to TRBJ2-1; a weak D match, TRBD2 (6 bases). From germline, CDR1 is SGHRS and CDR2 YFSETQ. Trimming removed 4 bases at V and 7 bases at J, with 12 bases between. The CDR3 has 13 residues. In DNA form, the CDR3 reads TGCGCCAGCAGCACCAGCGGGCGGAATGAGCAGTTCTTC. Translating it yields CASSTSGRNEQFF.